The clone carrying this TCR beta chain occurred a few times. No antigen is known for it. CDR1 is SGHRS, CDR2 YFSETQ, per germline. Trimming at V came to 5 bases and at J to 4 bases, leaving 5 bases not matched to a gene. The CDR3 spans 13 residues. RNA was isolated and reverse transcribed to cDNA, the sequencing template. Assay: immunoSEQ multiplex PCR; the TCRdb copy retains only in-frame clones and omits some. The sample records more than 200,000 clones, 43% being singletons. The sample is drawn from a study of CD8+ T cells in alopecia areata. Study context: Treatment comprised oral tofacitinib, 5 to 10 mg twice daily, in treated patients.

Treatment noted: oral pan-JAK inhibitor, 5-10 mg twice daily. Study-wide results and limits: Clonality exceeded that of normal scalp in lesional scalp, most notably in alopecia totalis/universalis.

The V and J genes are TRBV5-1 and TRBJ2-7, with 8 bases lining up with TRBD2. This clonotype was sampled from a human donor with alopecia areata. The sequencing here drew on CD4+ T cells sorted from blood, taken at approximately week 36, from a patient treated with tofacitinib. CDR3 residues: CASSSGIGYEQYF. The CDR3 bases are TGCGCCAGCAGTAGCGGGATCGGTTACGAGCAGTACTTC.